The TCR beta chain described here comes from a study of monozygotic twins with inflammatory bowel disease. The CDR3 has 16 amino acids. The germline gives CDR1 SGHRS, CDR2 YFSETQ. cDNA for TCRalpha and TCRbeta was amplified by nested PCRs of roughly 17 then approximately 9 cycles. TCRdb re-called the 5' RACE reads; every CDR3 protein appears as one record, without DNA. In all, the sample yields about 330,000 distinct CDR3 sequences. Material: blood. This TCR came from a human donor with ulcerative colitis or Crohn's disease, or a healthy co-twin of an affected twin (not recorded which). The chain links TRBV5-1 to TRBJ1-1; the D gene TCRdb calls, TRBD1, cannot be checked with no DNA. Here the CDR3 reads CASSLETGGSNTEAFF.